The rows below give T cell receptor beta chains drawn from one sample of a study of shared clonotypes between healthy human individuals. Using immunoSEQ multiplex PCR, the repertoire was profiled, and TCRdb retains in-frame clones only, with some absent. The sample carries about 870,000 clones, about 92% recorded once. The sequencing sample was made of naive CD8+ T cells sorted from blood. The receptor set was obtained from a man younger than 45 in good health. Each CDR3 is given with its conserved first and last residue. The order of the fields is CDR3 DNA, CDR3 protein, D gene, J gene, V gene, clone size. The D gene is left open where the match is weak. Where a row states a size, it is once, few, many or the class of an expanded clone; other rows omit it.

CDR3 DNA: TGTGCCTGGAGTGTGATTAGCGGGAGGGTCTACGAGCAGTACTTC
CDR3 protein: CAWSVISGRVYEQYF
D gene: TRBD2
J gene: TRBJ2-7
V gene: TRBV30
clone size: once

CDR3 DNA: TGTGCCAGCAGCTTCTTGGGGACTAGCGGGAGTGGGGAGCAGTTCTTC
CDR3 protein: CASSFLGTSGSGEQFF
D gene: TRBD2
J gene: TRBJ2-1
V gene: TRBV11-2
clone size: NA

CDR3 DNA: TGTGCCAGCAGTCCAGAGCCCACCGGGGAGCTGTTTTTT
CDR3 protein: CASSPEPTGELFF
D gene: NA
J gene: TRBJ2-2
V gene: TRBV7-9
clone size: NA

CDR3 DNA: TGTGCCAGCAGTTCCCGATTATCGATTAAGGGTGTGGGCTCCTACGAGCAGTACTTC
CDR3 protein: CASSSRLSIKGVGSYEQYF
D gene: NA
J gene: TRBJ2-7
V gene: TRBV27
clone size: NA

CDR3 DNA: TGTGCCAGCAGCGGTAGCGGGACCGTCTACGAGCAGTACTTC
CDR3 protein: CASSGSGTVYEQYF
D gene: TRBD2
J gene: TRBJ2-7
V gene: TRBV5-5
clone size: NA

CDR3 DNA: TGTGCCAGCAGCCAAGTGGCCCTTAGCGGGAGCTCCTACAATGAGCAGTTCTTC
CDR3 protein: CASSQVALSGSSYNEQFF
D gene: TRBD2
J gene: TRBJ2-1
V gene: TRBV4-2
clone size: NA

CDR3 DNA: TGTGCCAGCAGCCCGGACCTTCGGACAGATGGCTACACCTTC
CDR3 protein: CASSPDLRTDGYTF
D gene: NA
J gene: TRBJ1-2
V gene: TRBV5-5
clone size: NA

CDR3 DNA: TGTGCCAGCCACCCCGAGGAAGCGGGAGGGATTAATACGCAGTATTTT
CDR3 protein: CASHPEEAGGINTQYF
D gene: TRBD2
J gene: TRBJ2-3
V gene: TRBV28
clone size: many

CDR3 DNA: TGTGCCAGCAGCCCCTCCGTATCCTACGAGCAGTACTTC
CDR3 protein: CASSPSVSYEQYF
D gene: NA
J gene: TRBJ2-7
V gene: TRBV7-9
clone size: NA

CDR3 DNA: TGCGCCAGCAGCAAAGGGACCGCGGCCTACGAGCAGTACTTC
CDR3 protein: CASSKGTAAYEQYF
D gene: NA
J gene: TRBJ2-7
V gene: TRBV4-1
clone size: NA

CDR3 DNA: TGTGCCAGCAGCTCCCCCGGAGAGGGGAGGGGGCGCGAGGACACTGAAGCTTTCTTT
CDR3 protein: CASSSPGEGRGREDTEAFF
D gene: TRBD1
J gene: TRBJ1-1
V gene: TRBV7-9
clone size: NA

CDR3 DNA: TGTGCCAGCAGTTTATCTCGGTCTTCAGGGACCTACACCTTC
CDR3 protein: CASSLSRSSGTYTF
D gene: NA
J gene: TRBJ1-2
V gene: TRBV27
clone size: few

CDR3 DNA: TGTGCCAGCAGTCTTCTGACTAGCCCAATCTCTGGGGCCAACGTCCTGACTTTC
CDR3 protein: CASSLLTSPISGANVLTF
D gene: TRBD2
J gene: TRBJ2-6
V gene: TRBV27
clone size: NA

CDR3 DNA: TGTGCCAGCATTCGGCCAGGGCGGACTGAAGCTTTCTTT
CDR3 protein: CASIRPGRTEAFF
D gene: NA
J gene: TRBJ1-1
V gene: TRBV27
clone size: NA

CDR3 DNA: TGTGCCAGTAGTATAACTAGCGGGGGAGGCACAGATACGCAGTATTTT
CDR3 protein: CASSITSGGGTDTQYF
D gene: TRBD2
J gene: TRBJ2-3
V gene: TRBV19
clone size: NA

CDR3 DNA: TGTGCCAGCAGTTGGGCGGCGTACAATGAGCAGTTCTTC
CDR3 protein: CASSWAAYNEQFF
D gene: NA
J gene: TRBJ2-1
V gene: TRBV27
clone size: NA

CDR3 DNA: TGCGCCAGCAGCTTCCCGGGACGAGCCTACGAGCAGTACTTC
CDR3 protein: CASSFPGRAYEQYF
D gene: NA
J gene: TRBJ2-7
V gene: TRBV5-1
clone size: NA

CDR3 DNA: TGTGCCAGCAGTTTATACGCGGGAGGGAACACCGGGGAGCTGTTTTTT
CDR3 protein: CASSLYAGGNTGELFF
D gene: TRBD2
J gene: TRBJ2-2
V gene: TRBV27
clone size: NA

CDR3 DNA: TGCAGCGTTGTTGGCCTAGTGACGAAGAACACAGATACGCAGTATTTT
CDR3 protein: CSVVGLVTKNTDTQYF
D gene: NA
J gene: TRBJ2-3
V gene: TRBV29-1
clone size: NA

CDR3 DNA: TGTGCCAGCAGCGGTCCGGGACTAGCGGGAGTACAGCAGTTCTTC
CDR3 protein: CASSGPGLAGVQQFF
D gene: NA
J gene: TRBJ2-1
V gene: TRBV21-1
clone size: NA

CDR3 DNA: TGTGCCAGCAGCTTAGATTTCACAGACTACGAGCAGTACTTC
CDR3 protein: CASSLDFTDYEQYF
D gene: NA
J gene: TRBJ2-7
V gene: TRBV11-2
clone size: once

CDR3 DNA: TGTGCCAGCAGGGGCGATCACTACGAGCAGTACTTC
CDR3 protein: CASRGDHYEQYF
D gene: NA
J gene: TRBJ2-7
V gene: TRBV6-1
clone size: NA

CDR3 DNA: TGTGCCAGCAGCACGAGAGAACAGGGGAAAGGAGGAGAACCATACGAGCAGTACTTC
CDR3 protein: CASSTREQGKGGEPYEQYF
D gene: TRBD1
J gene: TRBJ2-7
V gene: TRBV28
clone size: NA

CDR3 DNA: TGTGCCAGCAGCAAAACAGGGGGCGGAACTGAAGCTTTCTTT
CDR3 protein: CASSKTGGGTEAFF
D gene: TRBD1
J gene: TRBJ1-1
V gene: TRBV7-2
clone size: NA

CDR3 DNA: TGCAGTGCCGATAGCGGGGAGACCCAGTACTTC
CDR3 protein: CSADSGETQYF
D gene: TRBD2
J gene: TRBJ2-5
V gene: TRBV20-1
clone size: NA

CDR3 DNA: TGTGCCAGCAGCTTGGACGGGGAGCAGTACTTC
CDR3 protein: CASSLDGEQYF
D gene: NA
J gene: TRBJ2-7
V gene: TRBV5-4
clone size: NA

CDR3 DNA: TGTGCCATCAGTGAACTAGCGGGGGGGAACACCGGGGAGCTGTTTTTT
CDR3 protein: CAISELAGGNTGELFF
D gene: TRBD2
J gene: TRBJ2-2
V gene: TRBV10-3
clone size: once

CDR3 DNA: TGTGCCAGCACCCCGTCCCGGGAATCGGTCCCCCACAATGAGCAGTTCTTC
CDR3 protein: CASTPSRESVPHNEQFF
D gene: NA
J gene: TRBJ2-1
V gene: TRBV7-9
clone size: NA

CDR3 DNA: TGTGCCACCAGCAGAGTACGCAGTAGCAATCAGCCCCAGCATTTT
CDR3 protein: CATSRVRSSNQPQHF
D gene: NA
J gene: TRBJ1-5
V gene: TRBV15
clone size: NA

CDR3 DNA: TGTGCCAGCAGCCTAAATTACAATGAGCAGTTCTTC
CDR3 protein: CASSLNYNEQFF
D gene: NA
J gene: TRBJ2-1
V gene: TRBV9
clone size: NA

CDR3 DNA: TGTGCCACCAGCCACGGGAGGGTGGATACGCAGTATTTT
CDR3 protein: CATSHGRVDTQYF
D gene: TRBD2
J gene: TRBJ2-3
V gene: TRBV15
clone size: NA

CDR3 DNA: TGTGCCAGCTGGGACATTAATGAAAAACTGTTTTTT
CDR3 protein: CASWDINEKLFF
D gene: NA
J gene: TRBJ1-4
V gene: TRBV27
clone size: once

CDR3 DNA: TGTGCCAGCAGCCCCGGACAGACAACTCACTTGACCTCTGGAAACACCATATATTTT
CDR3 protein: CASSPGQTTHLTSGNTIYF
D gene: NA
J gene: TRBJ1-3
V gene: TRBV11-2
clone size: NA

CDR3 DNA: TGTGCCAGCAGTCTGCGACTAGCGGGAGGGTTAGAGCAGTACTTC
CDR3 protein: CASSLRLAGGLEQYF
D gene: TRBD2
J gene: TRBJ2-7
V gene: TRBV28
clone size: NA

CDR3 DNA: TGTGCCAGCAGCCAAGGGTCTCTATTGACTAGCGGCGACAATGAGCAGTTCTTC
CDR3 protein: CASSQGSLLTSGDNEQFF
D gene: TRBD2
J gene: TRBJ2-1
V gene: TRBV14
clone size: NA

CDR3 DNA: TGTGCCAGCAGCCGCCGCGGGGGGGGCTCCTACGAGCAGTACTTC
CDR3 protein: CASSRRGGGSYEQYF
D gene: TRBD2
J gene: TRBJ2-7
V gene: TRBV27
clone size: NA

CDR3 DNA: TGTGCCAGCAGTGAATTTGGCAGCCAAGAAGAGTACTTC
CDR3 protein: CASSEFGSQEEYF
D gene: NA
J gene: TRBJ2-7
V gene: TRBV25-1
clone size: NA

CDR3 DNA: TGTGCCAGCCTGGACCACTTCACCAATGAGCAGTTCTTC
CDR3 protein: CASLDHFTNEQFF
D gene: NA
J gene: TRBJ2-1
V gene: TRBV6-1
clone size: NA

CDR3 DNA: TGCAGCGTTACAGGTTACGATGCCAAAAACATTCAGTACTTC
CDR3 protein: CSVTGYDAKNIQYF
D gene: NA
J gene: TRBJ2-4
V gene: TRBV29-1
clone size: NA

CDR3 DNA: TGTGCCAGCAGCTTGGAGGGGGGCTCCTACAATGAGCAGTTCTTC
CDR3 protein: CASSLEGGSYNEQFF
D gene: NA
J gene: TRBJ2-1
V gene: TRBV7-2
clone size: few

CDR3 DNA: TGTGCCAGCAGCCCGGGACTAGCGGGAGGCCCCTACGAGCAGTACTTC
CDR3 protein: CASSPGLAGGPYEQYF
D gene: TRBD2
J gene: TRBJ2-7
V gene: TRBV5-4
clone size: NA

CDR3 DNA: TGCGCCAGCAGCCACAAAGAATCGGACACCGGGGAGCTGTTTTTT
CDR3 protein: CASSHKESDTGELFF
D gene: NA
J gene: TRBJ2-2
V gene: TRBV5-1
clone size: NA

CDR3 DNA: TGTGCCAGCAGTTACTCAGTGACAGGGGATGAGCAGTTCTTC
CDR3 protein: CASSYSVTGDEQFF
D gene: TRBD1
J gene: TRBJ2-1
V gene: TRBV6-5
clone size: NA

CDR3 DNA: TGTGCCAGTAGTGCCGGGACAGGCGCCTACGAGCAGTACTTC
CDR3 protein: CASSAGTGAYEQYF
D gene: TRBD1
J gene: TRBJ2-7
V gene: TRBV19
clone size: NA

CDR3 DNA: TGCAGCGTTGGGGGGATGGAAGCTTTCTTT
CDR3 protein: CSVGGMEAFF
D gene: NA
J gene: TRBJ1-1
V gene: TRBV29-1
clone size: NA

CDR3 DNA: TGTGCCAGTAGTCTTACGGGGGCGCGGTCCTACGAGCAGTACTTC
CDR3 protein: CASSLTGARSYEQYF
D gene: NA
J gene: TRBJ2-7
V gene: TRBV19
clone size: NA

CDR3 DNA: TGCGCCAGCAGCCAAGAGGCCACCCATGAAAAACTGTTTTTT
CDR3 protein: CASSQEATHEKLFF
D gene: NA
J gene: TRBJ1-4
V gene: TRBV4-1
clone size: NA

CDR3 DNA: TGTGCCAGCTCGGGAGAAAAGTATGAGCAGTTCTTC
CDR3 protein: CASSGEKYEQFF
D gene: NA
J gene: TRBJ2-1
V gene: TRBV5-6
clone size: few

CDR3 DNA: TGTGCCACCAGCAGAGGGGGACAAAGGCAGGTGGTCAATCAGCCCCAGCATTTT
CDR3 protein: CATSRGGQRQVVNQPQHF
D gene: NA
J gene: TRBJ1-5
V gene: TRBV15
clone size: NA

CDR3 DNA: TGCGCCAGCAGCCAGGGGGTCGAGCAGTACTTC
CDR3 protein: CASSQGVEQYF
D gene: NA
J gene: TRBJ2-7
V gene: TRBV4-3
clone size: NA

CDR3 DNA: TGTGCCAGCAGTTTAGACAGCTGGGGAACCTACGAGCAGTACTTC
CDR3 protein: CASSLDSWGTYEQYF
D gene: NA
J gene: TRBJ2-7
V gene: TRBV28
clone size: NA

CDR3 DNA: TGTGCCAGCGCTTTGGGGCTAGCGGGAGTAAAGTTTGACGGGGAGCTGTTTTTT
CDR3 protein: CASALGLAGVKFDGELFF
D gene: TRBD2
J gene: TRBJ2-2
V gene: TRBV10-3
clone size: NA

CDR3 DNA: TGCAGCGTTCCGGGGGCCAACTATGGCTACACCTTC
CDR3 protein: CSVPGANYGYTF
D gene: NA
J gene: TRBJ1-2
V gene: TRBV29-1
clone size: NA

CDR3 DNA: TGTGCCAGCAGCCCTTCCGCCTCCTCCATCGAGCAGTACTTC
CDR3 protein: CASSPSASSIEQYF
D gene: NA
J gene: TRBJ2-7
V gene: TRBV7-4
clone size: NA

CDR3 DNA: TGTGCCAGTAGTATCGACCAGAACACCGGGGAGCTGTTTTTT
CDR3 protein: CASSIDQNTGELFF
D gene: NA
J gene: TRBJ2-2
V gene: TRBV19
clone size: few